The 12 T cell receptor beta chains reported below all come from one sample, sequenced in a study of post-analysis software for immune sequencing data. Findings and limits, study-wide: The five TRBV segments detected at higher frequency in patients than in controls included TRBV5-6, TRBV5-1 and TRBV20-1.

These receptors have no identified antigens. Included in the TCR beta cDNA libraries were unique molecular identifiers. Via MiXCR, TCRdb re-called the PCR reads, giving one row per CDR3 protein. Among about 820,000 distinct CDR3 sequences listed, 53% were seen once. Specimen: blood. Source of these receptors: a girl under 18 with multiple sclerosis.

The gene calls are TRBV10-3 and TRBJ2-5; D remains unclear. Trimming removed 3 bases at V and 5 bases at J, with 10 bases between. The length of the CDR3 is 13 residues. Germline V gene data show CDR1 as ENHRY and CDR2 as SYGVKD. The CDR3 loop is CAISDGLDETQYF. The CDR3 DNA sequence: TGTGCCATCAGTGACGGGCTGGACGAGACCCAGTACTTC.

The chain uses TRBV12-3 or TRBV12-4 and TRBJ2-3; TRBD2 agrees at 7 bases. V lost 3 bases to trimming and J lost 6 bases; unmatched junction nucleotides: 9. CDR3 length: 15 amino acids. The CDR3 DNA follows: TGTGCCAGCAGTTTGGCGGGAGCGAGGCGGGATACGCAGTATTTT. It codes for CASSLAGARRDTQYF.

A remark on this clonotype: A much more abundant neighbour one base away suggests this may be a read error. The final CDR3 position lacks the conserved phenylalanine or tryptophan, pointing to a likely read error. This chain uses TRBV6-5 with TRBJ1-2, with 8 bases identical to TRBD1. CDR1 is MNHEY and CDR2 is SVGAGI in the germline V gene. The J segment lost 4 bases and the V segment lost 6 bases, leaving 13 bases of the junction unmatched. The CDR3 totals 16 residues. The CDR3 spells CASSYIPDRAIYGYTC. CDR3 sequence (DNA): TGTGCCAGCAGCTATATCCCGGACAGGGCTATCTATGGCTACACCTGC.

This chain joins TRBV4-1 and TRBJ2-1; the match to TRBD2 covers 11 bases. After removal of 0 bases from V and 4 bases from J, the junction contained 5 bases not matched to a gene. The CDR3 covers 17 residues. Looked up from germline, CDR1 is MGHRA and CDR2 is YSYEKL. Here the CDR3 reads CASSQEWTSGQYNEQFF. DNA of the CDR3: TGCGCCAGCAGCCAAGAATGGACTAGCGGGCAGTACAATGAGCAGTTCTTC.

The chain couples TRBV3-1 to TRBJ1-1; D possibly corresponds to TRBD1 (5 bases). CDR1 LGHDT and CDR2 YNNKEL come from the germline V gene (reference sequence). Deletions cut 0 bases from V and 11 bases from J, with 13 bases between. The CDR3 totals 13 residues. The chain's CDR3 is CASSQEGRAKAFF. The CDR3 DNA reads as TGTGCCAGCAGCCAAGAGGGGCGAGCTAAGGCTTTCTTT.

The chain uses TRBV3-1 and TRBJ2-5, with no clear D. Trimming left V 0 bases short and J 11 bases short, with 13 bases between. Germline V gene lookup returns CDR1 LGHDT and CDR2 YNNKEL (reference sequence). The CDR3 is 13 amino acids. The CDR3 loop reads CASSQDSPYGQYF. DNA of the CDR3: TGTGCCAGCAGCCAAGATAGCCCCTACGGGCAGTACTTC.

The genes are TRBV5-1 and TRBJ2-3; D is ambiguous. Germline lookup yields CDR1 SGHRS and CDR2 YFSETQ. The CDR3 has 14 residues. Trimming left V 0 bases short and J 2 bases short, with 7 bases between. CDR3 DNA: TGCGCCAGCAGCTTGGTTGGGAACACAGATACGCAGTATTTT. This sequence encodes CASSLVGNTDTQYF.

This chain uses TRBV2 with TRBJ2-7, with TRBD1 as a possible D gene (5 bases). The CDR3 totals 13 residues. V shed 8 bases and J shed 2 bases, with 13 bases lying between them. The germline gives CDR1 SNHLY, CDR2 FYNNEI. Here the CDR3 reads CASLTDRPYEQYF. The CDR3 DNA reads as TGTGCCAGCCTGACAGACCGACCCTACGAGCAGTACTTC.

V gene TRBV20-1 combines with J gene TRBJ2-7; 7 bases line up with TRBD2. The CDR3 is 15 amino acids. The germline V gene has CDR1 DFQATT and CDR2 SNEGSKA (reference sequence). Trimming took 6 bases from V and 2 from J; bases not matched to a gene: 13. The CDR3 reads CSALDGRETTYEQYF. CDR3 in DNA: TGCAGTGCCCTCGACGGGCGGGAGACCACCTACGAGCAGTACTTC.

The chain employs TRBV20-1 and TRBJ2-7, with 10 bases matching TRBD2. The ends lost 6 bases at V and 0 bases at J; junction bases unmatched: 5. The germline V gene has CDR1 DFQATT and CDR2 SNEGSKA (reference sequence). The CDR3 contains 14 residues. The CDR3 region is CSALAGEGSYEQYF. The CDR3 nucleotides are TGCAGTGCCCTAGCGGGAGAGGGCTCCTACGAGCAGTACTTC.

The rearrangement uses TRBV12-3 or TRBV12-4 and TRBJ2-1; D is perhaps TRBD1 or TRBD2 (5 bases each). V lost 1 base to trimming and J lost 10 bases, with 17 bases between them. The CDR3 has 15 residues. The CDR3 sequence is CASSLDGRGSGEQFF. The CDR3 region has the DNA TGTGCCAGCAGTTTAGATGGACGGGGCTCAGGCGAGCAGTTCTTC.

The rearrangement links TRBV7-8 to TRBJ2-6, with unresolved D. Germline CDR1 is SGHVS and CDR2 is FQNEAQ. This CDR3 is 13 amino acids long. This CDR3 is CATSTAGANVLTF. In DNA form, the CDR3 reads TGTGCAACCAGCACTGCTGGGGCCAACGTCCTGACTTTC.